This passage covers 10 T cell receptor beta chains from one sample sequenced in a study of early T cells in non-severe SARS-CoV-2 infection. TCRdb reprocessed the 5' RACE reads with MiXCR, giving one entry per CDR3 protein. The sample carries 65,000 to 85,000 distinct CDR3 sequences, about 14% recorded once. Material for sequencing was whole blood. These receptors all come from an adult who was a healthcare worker with PCR-confirmed SARS-CoV-2 infection or an uninfected control (not recorded which).

The chain carries TRBV15 and TRBJ2-6; D is unresolved. Germline CDR1 LNHNV, CDR2 YYDKDF (reference sequence). The CDR3 contains 13 residues. Between the trimmed V and J ends, which lost 5 bases and 0 bases, there was a span of 2 bases. This CDR3 is CATSLSGANVLTF. For the CDR3, the DNA is TGTGCCACCAGCCTCTCTGGGGCCAACGTCCTGACTTTC. The whole variable domain, remainder taken from reference TRBV15 and TRBJ2-6, is DAMVIQNPRYQVTQFGKPVTLSCSQTLNHNVMYWYQQKSSQAPKLLFHYYDKDFNNEADTPDNFQSRRPNTSFCFLDIRSPGLGDTAMYLCATSLSGANVLTFGAGSRLTVL.

This clonotype was detected only a few times. This chain links TRBV19 with TRBJ2-3; 8 bases line up with TRBD2. From germline, CDR1 is LNHDA and CDR2 SQIVND (reference sequence). This CDR3 has 14 residues. The V gene end was trimmed by 3 bases and the J gene end by 7 bases; junction bases not matched to a gene: 6. The CDR3 bases are TGTGCCAGTAGTATTGGCGGGAGGCTAAATACGCAGTATTTT. Protein: CASSIGGRLNTQYF.

This clonotype was detected only a few times. CDR3 sequence (DNA): TGCAGCGCCAATAGCGGGGGGCAATACAATGAGCAGTTCTTC. It translates to CSANSGGQYNEQFF. The gene calls are TRBV29-1 and TRBJ2-1; the match to TRBD2 covers 10 bases. CDR1 SQVTM and CDR2 ANQGSEA come from the germline V gene. CDR3 size: 14 residues. V trimming: 7 bases; J trimming: 4 bases; junction bases outside the gene matches: 7.

In this sample, this clonotype turned up many times. This chain connects TRBV5-1 to TRBJ1-1; D possibly corresponds to TRBD1 (5 bases). Germline V lookup: CDR1 SGHRS, CDR2 YFSETQ. This CDR3 is 12 amino acids long. V lost 5 bases and J lost 8, with 13 bases in between. The CDR3 coding sequence is TGCGCCAGCAGGTCCGGGACCTCCGAAGCTTTCTTT. Translation gives CASRSGTSEAFF. The variable domain in full, completed from reference TRBV5-1 and TRBJ1-1, reads KAGVTQTPRYLIKTRGQQVTLSCSPISGHRSVSWYQQTPGQGLQFLFEYFSETQRNKGNFPGRFSGRQFSNSRSEMNVSTLELGDSALYLCASRSGTSEAFFGQGTRLTVV.

Comments on this clonotype: This CDR3 is missing its conserved last phenylalanine or tryptophan, likely due to a read error. The V call is TRBV19, the J call TRBJ2-7; no firm D call. Germline CDR1 is LNHDA and CDR2 is SQIVND (reference sequence). V dropped 3 bases and J dropped 5 bases, with 5 bases sitting between them. This CDR3 has 11 residues. In DNA form, the CDR3 reads TGTGCCAGTAGTATCGCGGACGAGCAGTACATC. Translated, it gives CASSIADEQYI.

This clonotype came up many times. The V gene is TRBV19, the J gene TRBJ2-1, with 10 nucleotides matching TRBD2. Germline CDR1 LNHDA, CDR2 SQIVND (reference sequence). The length of the CDR3 is 15 residues. V was clipped by 5 bases and J by 7 bases; unmatched bases: 8. The CDR3: CASSSSGGALNEQFF. The CDR3 nucleotides read TGTGCCAGTAGTTCAAGCGGGGGGGCTCTGAATGAGCAGTTCTTC.

The chain employs TRBV5-1 and TRBJ2-7; D is uncertain. This CDR3 is 16 amino acids long. The V end lost 5 bases, the J end lost 0 bases, and 18 bases lay between the germline ends. In germline, CDR1 is SGHRS, CDR2 YFSETQ. In DNA form, the CDR3 reads TGCGCCAGCAGTCCTCGAACAAGCCCGAGCTCCTACGAGCAGTACTTC. Its translation: CASSPRTSPSSYEQYF.

The sample holds one count of this clonotype. Its ends do not fully match the called genes, so a read error is possible. The CDR3 spells CASGLDATEAFF. CDR3 nucleotide sequence: TGTGCTAGTGGGTTGGACGCCACTGAAGCTTTCTTT. The V call is TRBV12-5, the J call TRBJ1-1; D unclear. This CDR3 has 12 amino acids. Per the germline V gene, CDR1 is LGHNT and CDR2 is FRNRAP.

This clonotype was seen repeatedly, ten times or more. CDR3: CASSPSGSSYNEQFF. CDR3 coding DNA: TGTGCCAGTAGTCCCTCAGGGTCCTCCTACAATGAGCAGTTCTTC. The chain combines TRBV19 with TRBJ2-1; D might be TRBD1 (5 bases). Germline CDR1 and CDR2: LNHDA and SQIVND (reference sequence). The V and J ends lost 5 bases and 0 bases respectively, with 11 bases between them. CDR3 length: 15 amino acids.

This rearrangement joins TRBV5-1 to TRBJ2-5, with 8 bases identical to TRBD2. CDR1 SGHRS and CDR2 YFSETQ come from the germline V gene. The V segment lost 4 bases and the J segment 2 bases; nucleotides outside the gene matches: 4. CDR3 size: 14 residues. As DNA, the CDR3 is TGCGCCAGCAGCCCCGGCGGGGGGCAAGAGACCCAGTACTTC. It yields the protein CASSPGGGQETQYF.